This T cell receptor beta chain was identified in a study of patients and donors after allogeneic stem cell transplantation. V dropped 6 bases and J dropped 6 bases, with 3 bases sitting between them. The CDR3 consists of 10 residues. One entry per CDR3 protein, called by TCRdb with MiXCR from the RT-PCR reads. The sample shows around 150,000 distinct CDR3 sequences, approximately 35% of them seen only once. This TCR was sampled from a human donor who was either an allogeneic HSCT recipient or a stem cell or donor lymphocyte infusion donor (not recorded which). It is not recorded whose cells these are; they may come from a transplant donor. Sequencing input: blood, either unsorted or a sorted T cell fraction (not recorded which). The rearrangement joins TRBV12-3 or TRBV12-4 to TRBJ1-3; D is ambiguous. In DNA, the CDR3 is TGTGCCAGCAGAGAAAACACCATATATTTT. This sequence encodes CASRENTIYF.